Listed here are 5 T cell receptor beta chains from one sample, sequenced in a study of T cell repertoires in cytomegalovirus infection. TCRdb independently ran MiXCR on the reads; one entry per CDR3 protein. The sample has more than 500,000 distinct CDR3 sequences; 16% are singletons. The specimen was CD8+ T cells from PBMCs. All receptors derive from a human donor in good health (CMV status not recorded). Some clones in this sample may be carry-over from other donors' samples.

This clonotype was found many times. V gene TRBV6-1 combines with J gene TRBJ2-1, with 10 bases lining up with TRBD2. There are 17 residues in the CDR3. Looked up from germline, CDR1 is MNHNS and CDR2 is SASEGT. Trimming took 3 bases from V and 8 from J; bases not matched to a gene: 13. The CDR3 sequence: CASSEESSSGSLDEQFF. The CDR3 nucleotides are TGTGCCAGCAGTGAGGAGTCTTCTAGCGGGAGTTTAGATGAGCAGTTCTTC.

This clonotype was observed many times. The V call is TRBV5-1, the J call TRBJ1-2, with 7 bases that match TRBD1. After removal of 4 bases from V and 8 bases from J, the junction contained 5 bases not matched to a gene. This CDR3 is 12 amino acids long. Germline lookup yields CDR1 SGHRS and CDR2 YFSETQ. In DNA, the CDR3 is TGCGCCAGCAGCCCTACAGGGGAAGGCTACACCTTC. Translated, it gives CASSPTGEGYTF. Together with reference TRBV5-1 and TRBJ1-2, the CDR3 gives the full variable domain: KAGVTQTPRYLIKTRGQQVTLSCSPISGHRSVSWYQQTPGQGLQFLFEYFSETQRNKGNFPGRFSGRQFSNSRSEMNVSTLELGDSALYLCASSPTGEGYTFGSGTRLTVV.

This clonotype was recorded many times. The genes are TRBV7-9 and TRBJ1-2, with 7 positions matching TRBD1. The CDR3 has 13 residues. J lost 7 bases, V lost 1 base, and 3 bases had no gene match. Germline V gene lookup returns CDR1 SEHNR and CDR2 FQNEAQ (reference sequence). DNA of the CDR3: TGTGCCAGCAGCTTAGACAGGGGAGGTGGCTACACCTTC. Encoded protein: CASSLDRGGGYTF.

This clonotype has ten or more counts. The rearrangement links TRBV11-2 to TRBJ2-1, with D uncertain. Germline assignment: CDR1 SGHAT and CDR2 FQNNGV. This CDR3 contains 16 residues. The ends were cut back, 5 bases at V and 1 base at J, with 15 bases in the middle. The CDR3: CASSPDHAPSYNEQFF. The CDR3, as DNA: TGTGCCAGCAGCCCCGACCATGCGCCTTCCTACAATGAGCAGTTCTTC.

This clonotype was seen at least ten times. The J gene is TRBJ2-6, the V gene TRBV11-1, with 12 bases lining up with TRBD1. Unmatched junction bases numbered 7, after V lost 3 bases and J lost 4 bases. CDR3 length: 18 residues. CDR1 is SGHAT, CDR2 FQDESV, per germline (reference sequence). The CDR3 DNA sequence: TGTGCCAGCAGCTTGGAGGGACAGGGGGCGGAAGGGGCCAACGTCCTGACTTTC. It translates to CASSLEGQGAEGANVLTF.